The present T cell receptor (beta chain) was sequenced within a study of read filtering for tumor transcriptome and immune sequencing. Across the study: Among patients, some 17 were male and some 15 female, aged 47 to 80 (mean approximately 71). Transcriptome libraries were built from DNase-treated RNA.

Study outcomes and limitations: IR-seq captured clonotypes deeper and more reliably than RNA-seq.

The germline CDR1 and CDR2 sequences are SGHVS and FQNEAQ. The junction had 9 bases not matched to a gene; V was cut back by 5 bases and J by 6 bases. The CDR3 sequence is 15 residues long. This library used 300 to 450 ng RNA and molecular barcoded adaptors spanning alpha/delta and beta/gamma chains. TCRdb reanalysed the reads using MiXCR and keeps one entry per CDR3 protein. The sample has roughly 59,000 distinct CDR3 sequences, roughly 19% seen once; the top ten hold about 11%. This clonotype has only a few counts. Its antigen remains unknown. This may be a read error: a much more frequent sequence differs by one nucleotide.

This clonotype was sampled from a donor over 35 with multiple myeloma. Sequenced sample: a population of CD138-negative cells sorted from bone marrow. This chain uses TRBV7-8 with TRBJ2-1, with TRBD2 matching over 8 bases. The CDR3: CASSVGLVGSNEQFF. Here the CDR3 DNA reads TGTGCCAGCAGCGTGGGACTAGTTGGTAGCAATGAGCAGTTCTTC.